This T cell receptor (beta chain) appears in the sequencing data of a study of somatic mutations in cytotoxic T cells in rheumatoid arthritis. Study-wide background: Among the T-cell populations stained with V beta antibodies, some were separated by flow sorting at nearly 100% purity, including V beta1+ cells whose TCRB was sequenced. Study results and caveats: Rising age went with increasing CD8+ clonality in rheumatoid arthritis patients; healthy controls showed no such increase.

The CDR3 is made up of 15 amino acids. Germline V gives CDR1 SGHVS, CDR2 FNYEAQ. Trimming stripped 5 bases from V and 3 bases from J, with 14 bases between. Note on this clone: Its cognate antigen is unknown.

Here immunoSEQ multiplex PCR was the method, and the copy in TCRdb shows in-frame clones only, minus some. Of about 6,900 clones in the sample, about 75% were seen once. The specimen sequenced was CD8+ T cells sorted from blood. The TCR sequence derives from an adult with rheumatoid arthritis. The V and J genes are TRBV7-6 and TRBJ1-3, with TRBD1 as a possible D gene (6 bases). DNA of the CDR3: TGTGCCAGCAGCGCGGCAGGGGTTAGTGGAAACACCATATATTTT. Amino acid sequence: CASSAAGVSGNTIYF.